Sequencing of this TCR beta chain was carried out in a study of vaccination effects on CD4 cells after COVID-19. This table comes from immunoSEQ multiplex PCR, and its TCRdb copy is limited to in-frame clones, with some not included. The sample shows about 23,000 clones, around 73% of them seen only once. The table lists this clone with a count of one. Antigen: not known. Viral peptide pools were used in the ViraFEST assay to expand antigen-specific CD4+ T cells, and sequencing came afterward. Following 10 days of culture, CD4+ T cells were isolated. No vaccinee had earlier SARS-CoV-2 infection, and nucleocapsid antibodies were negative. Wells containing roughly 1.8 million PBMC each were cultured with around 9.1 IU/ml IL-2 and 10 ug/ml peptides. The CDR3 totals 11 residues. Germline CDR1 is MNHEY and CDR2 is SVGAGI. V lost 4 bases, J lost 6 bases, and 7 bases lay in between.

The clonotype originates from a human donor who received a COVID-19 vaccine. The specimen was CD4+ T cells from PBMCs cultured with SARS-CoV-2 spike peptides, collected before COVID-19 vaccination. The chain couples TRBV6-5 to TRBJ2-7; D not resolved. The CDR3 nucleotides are TGTGCCAGCAGTTCCCCCCGCGAGCAGTACTTC. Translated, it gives CASSSPREQYF.